This T cell receptor beta chain was sequenced for a study of blood T cell repertoires in COVID-19. Data came from immunoSEQ multiplex PCR; TCRdb stores just in-frame clones and leaves some out. The repertoire holds 70,000 to 95,000 clones, with almost 90% as singletons. Germline CDR1 is MNHEY and CDR2 is SVGEGT. The CDR3 is 17 amino acids. V was clipped by 4 bases and J by 0 bases, with 19 bases between them. This TCR derives from a woman older than 75 with acute or convalescent COVID-19. This chain links TRBV6-2 or TRBV6-3 with TRBJ2-7, with D perhaps TRBD2 (6 bases). Sequencing used peripheral blood. CDR3 in DNA: TGTGCCAGCAGTTCTTTCACTTACGGGACTTTCTCCTACGAGCAGTACTTC. Its protein product is CASSSFTYGTFSYEQYF.